Following are 29 T cell receptor beta chains from one sample sequenced in a study of shared clonotypes between healthy human individuals (dated by TCRdb to 2018 to 2021). CD8 naive samples consisted of CD45RO-negative cells that were positively selected for CCR7, yielding a CD45RA+CCR7+ population without TemRA cells. Receptors were amplified or captured by the immunoSEQ multiplex PCR assay. In TCRdb, the immuneACCESS table is reduced to in-frame sequences with V and J assigned. These tables do not hold every clone; where another copy was compared, an unresolved V gene accounts for under half, and the others remain unexplained. For this sample there are some 2,000,000 clones; about 94% appear just once. 0.9% to 1.4% of the sample lies in the top ten. Material: naive CD8+ T cells sorted from blood. The cell subset or site label on this specimen signifies: CD45RA+CCR7+. Every receptor here comes from a man aged 18 to 29 in good health.

Comments on this clone: Other nucleotide sequences from this sample produce the same CDR3. The CDR3 reads CASSLGTYEQYF. CDR3 coding DNA: TGTGCCAGCAGCTTGGGGACCTACGAGCAGTACTTC. The J gene is TRBJ2-7, the V gene TRBV5-4; D is uncertain. This CDR3 is 12 amino acids long. Trimming stripped 0 bases from V and 2 bases from J, with 3 bases between. Germline V gene data show CDR1 as SGHNT and CDR2 as YYREEE (reference sequence).

V is TRBV6-5 and J is TRBJ2-2; D gene unclear. The CDR3 has 14 amino acids. CDR1 is MNHEY, CDR2 SVGAGI, per germline. Here the CDR3 DNA reads TGTGCAAGCGCTGTATCCTCGAACACCGGGGAGCTGTTTTTT. Its protein is CASAVSSNTGELFF.

This rearrangement joins TRBV9 to TRBJ2-1; D remains ambiguous. V gave up 3 bases and J gave up 6 bases, with 4 bases separating them. This CDR3 is built from 11 residues. Germline-derived CDR1 and CDR2 are SGDLS and YYNGEE. CDR3 loop: CASSESNEQFF. The CDR3 DNA reads TGTGCCAGCAGCGAGTCCAATGAGCAGTTCTTC. The variable domain in full, with the rest retrieved from reference TRBV9 and TRBJ2-1, is DSGVTQTPKHLITATGQRVTLRCSPRSGDLSVYWYQQSLDQGLQFLIQYYNGEERAKGNILERFSAQQFPDLHSELNLSSLELGDSALYFCASSESNEQFFGPGTRLTVL.

The chain joins TRBV27 to TRBJ2-7; tentatively, D is TRBD1 (6 bases). Per germline, CDR1 MNHEY and CDR2 SMNVEV (reference sequence). Trimming took off 2 bases at V and 8 bases at J, with 19 bases between the two ends. The CDR3 length is 15 residues. CDR3 in amino acids: CASSLGGQNRPKQYF. Here the CDR3 DNA reads TGTGCCAGCAGTTTAGGAGGACAGAACAGGCCCAAGCAGTACTTC.

CDR3 sequence (DNA): TGTGCCTGGAGTGAAGGGGTGGGCACCGGGGAGCTGTTTTTT. Translating it yields CAWSEGVGTGELFF. V is TRBV30 and J is TRBJ2-2; maybe TRBD1 (5 bases). V lost 1 base and J lost 4, with 10 bases in between. The CDR3 runs to 14 residues. Germline CDR1 is GTSNPN and CDR2 is SVGIG (reference sequence). Together with reference TRBV30 and TRBJ2-2, the CDR3 gives the full variable domain: SQTIHQWPATLVQPVGSPLSLECTVEGTSNPNLYWYRQAAGRGLQLLFYSVGIGQISSEVPQNLSASRPQDRQFILSSKKLLLSDSGFYLCAWSEGVGTGELFFGEGSRLTVL.

V and J are TRBV5-4 and TRBJ1-6; no clear D gene. Germline V gene sequence: CDR1 SGHNT, CDR2 YYREEE (reference sequence). This CDR3 has 14 amino acids. V lost 1 base and J 6 bases, leaving 8 bases between the germline ends. Here the CDR3 reads CASSLSGINSPLHF. The CDR3 DNA is TGTGCCAGCAGCTTGTCCGGGATTAATTCACCCCTCCACTTT. The full variable domain, with the rest looked up from reference TRBV5-4 and TRBJ1-6, is ETGVTQSPTHLIKTRGQQVTLRCSSQSGHNTVSWYQQALGQGPQFIFQYYREEENGRGNFPPRFSGLQFPNYSSELNVNALELDDSALYLCASSLSGINSPLHFGNGTRLTVT.

The genes are TRBV27 and TRBJ2-7; 7 bases match TRBD1. V was pared by 6 bases and J by 1 base, with 9 bases of the junction left unmatched. This CDR3 spans 15 amino acids. CDR1 is MNHEY, CDR2 SMNVEV, per germline (reference sequence). The CDR3 DNA sequence: TGTGCCAGCAGATACACTTTACAGGGGTCCTACGAGCAGTACTTC. It codes for CASRYTLQGSYEQYF.

The chain combines TRBV19 with TRBJ2-7; 8 bases line up with TRBD2. This CDR3 contains 15 residues. Looked up from germline, CDR1 is LNHDA and CDR2 is SQIVND (reference sequence). V lost 5 bases and J lost 3; bases outside the gene matches: 9. The CDR3 nucleotides read TGTGCCAGTAGTTTGGACGATAGCGGGGACTACGAGCAGTACTTC. Encoded protein: CASSLDDSGDYEQYF.

The genes are TRBV19 and TRBJ1-1, with D uncertain. Germline assignment: CDR1 LNHDA and CDR2 SQIVND (reference sequence). The CDR3 is 15 amino acids. The V gene lost 3 bases and the J gene lost 0 bases, with 11 bases spanning the gap. CDR3 sequence (DNA): TGTGCCAGTAGTATTAATTATGGGATGAACACTGAAGCTTTCTTT. Translation gives CASSINYGMNTEAFF.

The genes are TRBV7-6 and TRBJ1-2, with a weak D call TRBD1 (6 bases). Germline CDR1 and CDR2: SGHVS and FNYEAQ. The CDR3 runs 16 residues. V was clipped by 5 bases and J by 6 bases, with 22 bases between them. The CDR3: CASSPGTITGWDGYTF. CDR3 nucleotide sequence: TGTGCCAGCAGCCCCGGAACGATTACAGGGTGGGATGGCTACACCTTC. Full variable domain (rest looked up from reference TRBV7-6 and TRBJ1-2): GAGVSQSPRYKVTKRGQDVALRCDPISGHVSLYWYRQALGQGPEFLTYFNYEAQQDKSGLPNDRFSAERPEGSISTLTIQRTEQRDSAMYRCASSPGTITGWDGYTFGSGTRLTVV.

The J gene is TRBJ1-6, the V gene TRBV30; unclear D gene. CDR1 and CDR2 (germline): GTSNPN, SVGIG (reference sequence). CDR3 length: 15 residues. V dropped 3 bases and J dropped 8 bases, with 17 bases sitting between them. This CDR3 is CAWSLLQVGDSPLHF. The CDR3 DNA sequence: TGTGCCTGGAGCCTTCTACAAGTGGGAGATTCACCCCTCCACTTT. Drawing the rest from reference TRBV30 and TRBJ1-6, the complete variable domain is SQTIHQWPATLVQPVGSPLSLECTVEGTSNPNLYWYRQAAGRGLQLLFYSVGIGQISSEVPQNLSASRPQDRQFILSSKKLLLSDSGFYLCAWSLLQVGDSPLHFGNGTRLTVT.

V gene TRBV5-1 combines with J gene TRBJ2-5; no definite D call. The CDR3 is 16 amino acids. The ends were cut back, 3 bases at V and 0 bases at J, with 15 bases in the middle. Germline V gene sequence: CDR1 SGHRS, CDR2 YFSETQ. The CDR3 nucleotides are TGCGCCAGCAGCTCCCTACTGTTATCGTACCAAGAGACCCAGTACTTC. This codes for CASSSLLLSYQETQYF.

On this clone itself: The sample has other DNA sequences that encode this CDR3 too. V is TRBV2 and J is TRBJ1-1, with D hard to call. CDR1 and CDR2 (germline): SNHLY, FYNNEI. The CDR3 totals 13 residues. Deletions cut 3 bases from V and 1 base from J, with 6 bases between. In nucleotides, the CDR3 is TGTGCCAGCAGTGAGTGGGGGAACACTGAAGCTTTCTTT. Translating it yields CASSEWGNTEAFF.

The V and J genes are TRBV7-9 and TRBJ1-1; maybe TRBD1 (6 bases). Trimming took off 4 bases at V and 5 bases at J, with 14 bases between the two ends. Germline values: CDR1 SEHNR, CDR2 FQNEAQ (reference sequence). The length of the CDR3 is 14 residues. The CDR3 sequence: CASSSTTGLTEAFF. The CDR3 DNA follows: TGTGCCAGCAGCTCCACGACAGGTCTGACTGAAGCTTTCTTT.

The chain employs TRBV11-2 and TRBJ2-7, with 13 bases identical to TRBD2. The length of the CDR3 is 15 residues. V was pared by 4 bases and J by 5 bases, with 5 bases of the junction left unmatched. The germline V gene encodes CDR1 SGHAT and CDR2 FQNNGV. CDR3 bases: TGTGCCAGCAGCTCATGGACTAGCGGGAGCGACGAGCAGTACTTC. It yields the protein CASSSWTSGSDEQYF.

This sequence joins TRBV15 and TRBJ2-7; TRBD2 is a possible D gene (5 bases). The CDR3 has 12 amino acids. Germline V gene lookup returns CDR1 LNHNV and CDR2 YYDKDF (reference sequence). V dropped 3 bases and J dropped 11 bases, with 14 bases sitting between them. The CDR3 reads CATSSEGRSEYF. The CDR3 DNA sequence: TGTGCCACCAGCAGCGAGGGAAGGAGCGAGTACTTC.

As to this clone: Other DNA sequences from this sample encode an identical CDR3 as well. J is TRBJ2-7 and V is TRBV27, with TRBD1 identical over 12 bases. Unmatched junction bases numbered 4, after V lost 9 bases and J lost 4 bases. CDR1 MNHEY and CDR2 SMNVEV come from the germline V gene (reference sequence). There are 13 residues in the CDR3. The CDR3 loop reads CASWGQGAYEQYF. The CDR3 DNA reads as TGTGCCAGTTGGGGACAGGGGGCTTACGAGCAGTACTTC.

The chain combines TRBV6-5 with TRBJ1-3; no reliable D call. CDR1 and CDR2 from the germline V gene are MNHEY and SVGAGI. V was clipped by 7 bases and J by 2 bases, with 9 bases between them. The CDR3 has 13 residues. CDR3 in DNA: TGTGCCAGCAACCCGACGGCTGGAAACACCATATATTTT. As protein: CASNPTAGNTIYF.

This clone appeared a single time. The chain uses TRBV5-1 and TRBJ2-7; the D is unclear. Between the trimmed V and J ends, which lost 0 bases and 4 bases, there was a span of 11 bases. The germline CDR1 and CDR2 sequences are SGHRS and YFSETQ. This CDR3 is built from 14 residues. The CDR3 loop reads CASSLVGFEYEQYF. CDR3 bases: TGCGCCAGCAGCTTGGTGGGGTTTGAATACGAGCAGTACTTC.

The chain links TRBV5-6 to TRBJ1-1; D is ambiguous. V was shortened by 0 bases and J by 5 bases, with 11 bases between the two germline ends. The CDR3 runs to 14 residues. Germline V CDR1 and CDR2: SGHDT, YYEEEE. Here the CDR3 DNA reads TGTGCCAGCAGCTTGGGGAGAGGATGGACTGAAGCTTTCTTT. Translating it yields CASSLGRGWTEAFF. The variable domain in full, completed from reference TRBV5-6 and TRBJ1-1, reads DAGVTQSPTHLIKTRGQQVTLRCSPKSGHDTVSWYQQALGQGPQFIFQYYEEEERQRGNFPDRFSGHQFPNYSSELNVNALLLGDSALYLCASSLGRGWTEAFFGQGTRLTVV.

V usage is TRBV7-2 and J usage is TRBJ1-1; 7 nucleotides match TRBD1. V was clipped by 5 bases and J by 3 bases; unmatched bases: 12. This CDR3 has 16 amino acids. Germline CDR1 and CDR2: SGHTA and FQGNSA. The CDR3, as DNA: TGTGCCAGCAGCACCCATGACAGGGACGGTGACACTGAAGCTTTCTTT. Translating it yields CASSTHDRDGDTEAFF. Variable domain in full (rest from reference TRBV7-2 and TRBJ1-1): GAGVSQSPSNKVTEKGKDVELRCDPISGHTALYWYRQSLGQGLEFLIYFQGNSAPDKSGLPSDRFSAERTGGSVSTLTIQRTQQEDSAVYLCASSTHDRDGDTEAFFGQGTRLTVV.

CDR3: CASSSVGVAGAYEQYF. The CDR3 DNA sequence: TGTGCCAGCAGTTCCGTTGGGGTAGCGGGGGCCTACGAGCAGTACTTC. The chain has TRBV27 and TRBJ2-7, with 9 bases identical to TRBD2. The CDR3 sequence is 16 residues long. V dropped 4 bases and J dropped 2; count of bases not matched to a gene: 9. Per germline, CDR1 MNHEY and CDR2 SMNVEV (reference sequence).

The chain couples TRBV28 to TRBJ2-5; TRBD1 is a possible D gene (6 bases). V lost 3 bases, J lost 3 bases, and 8 bases lay in between. This CDR3 region has 13 residues. Germline V gene lookup returns CDR1 MDHEN and CDR2 SYDVKM. The CDR3: CASSFEGEETQYF. CDR3 DNA: TGTGCCAGCAGTTTCGAGGGGGAAGAGACCCAGTACTTC.

This clone was seen only a few times. V is TRBV7-9 and J is TRBJ2-7; D is uncertain. The CDR3 spans 12 residues. Trimming pared 3 bases from V and 0 bases from J, leaving 3 bases between. From germline, CDR1 is SEHNR and CDR2 FQNEAQ (reference sequence). This chain's CDR3 is CASSFISYEQYF. The CDR3 nucleotides read TGTGCCAGCAGCTTTATCTCCTACGAGCAGTACTTC.

For this clone: Other DNA sequences of this sample code for an identical CDR3. The chain recombines TRBV7-8 with TRBJ2-7, with D perhaps matching TRBD1 (6 bases). CDR1 is SGHVS and CDR2 is FQNEAQ in the germline V gene. This CDR3 contains 14 residues. V was trimmed by 0 bases and J by 3 bases, leaving 9 bases between them. CDR3 amino acids: CASSLATRGYEQYF. CDR3 coding DNA: TGTGCCAGCAGCTTAGCTACCAGGGGCTACGAGCAGTACTTC. The whole variable domain, filled in from reference TRBV7-8 and TRBJ2-7, reads GAGVSQSPRYKVAKRGQDVALRCDPISGHVSLFWYQQALGQGPEFLTYFQNEAQLDKSGLPSDRFFAERPEGSVSTLKIQRTQQEDSAVYLCASSLATRGYEQYFGPGTRLTVT.

The chain joins TRBV9 to TRBJ2-7; 10 bases agree with TRBD1. Per germline, CDR1 SGDLS and CDR2 YYNGEE. The CDR3 extends over 14 amino acids. After removal of 4 bases from V and 7 bases from J, the junction contained 8 bases not matched to a gene. CDR3 residues: CASSPRTGGGEQYF. Written as DNA, the CDR3 is TGTGCCAGCAGCCCTCGGACAGGGGGTGGTGAGCAGTACTTC.

The rearrangement joins TRBV7-9 to TRBJ2-5; 13 bases agree with TRBD2. V lost 4 bases and J lost 1; bases outside the gene matches: 9. The CDR3 totals 18 residues. CDR1 is SEHNR, CDR2 FQNEAQ, per germline (reference sequence). CDR3 bases: TGTGCCAGCAGCTCAAATTCCGGGACTAGCGGGGCCCAAGAGACCCAGTACTTC. Amino acid sequence: CASSSNSGTSGAQETQYF.

The chain couples TRBV16 to TRBJ1-1; D unresolved. CDR1 is KGHSY, CDR2 FQNENV, per germline. The CDR3 runs to 14 residues. Between the trimmed V and J ends, which lost 4 bases and 4 bases, there was a span of 13 bases. Here the CDR3 DNA reads TGTGCCAGCAGCCCCTCAAACTTAGGCACTGAAGCTTTCTTT. It specifies CASSPSNLGTEAFF.

The chain employs TRBV9 and TRBJ1-6; D may be TRBD1 (5 bases). Per germline, CDR1 SGDLS and CDR2 YYNGEE. The CDR3 totals 15 residues. Trimming removed 3 bases from V and 6 bases from J, with 13 bases in between. CDR3 DNA sequence: TGTGCCAGCAGCGCCCTAGAGGGGCTTAATTCACCCCTCCACTTT. Protein sequence: CASSALEGLNSPLHF.